Reported below is one TCR beta chain. This clonotype was seen a few times. Its binding antigen is unknown. No per-base quality is available; no much larger clone lies one base away. Library method: PCR. TCRdb lists the instrument as Illumina HiSeq 2500. To normalize quantification of the TCRbeta repertoire, the TCR libraries were built with molecular barcoding that relied on unique molecular identifiers. TCRdb reprocessing: public reads trimmed at Q25 with fastp, clones called with MiXCR, in-frame beta chains kept. One record per CDR3 amino acid sequence lists the most common genes and DNA. This sample has 70,000 to 95,000 distinct CDR3 sequences in its table, and around 15% of those were observed once. The top ten constitute around a fifth of the sample. What the treatment or condition label conveys for this sample: allogeneic hematopoietic cell transplantation with graft depleted of TCRalphabeta T cells and CD19 B cells. TCRalphabeta/CD19-depleted allogeneic hematopoietic cell grafts were given to the transplant recipients, all of whom were children.

These data originate in a study of T-cell reconstitution after alpha-beta-depleted transplantation in children (dated by TCRdb to the mid-2010s). Describing the broader study: The study quantitatively tracked T-cell immune reconstitution after TCRalphabeta/CD19-depleted allogeneic hematopoietic cell transplantation in children using TCR repertoire profiling.

Broader findings and caveats from the paper: In some patients, the high TCRbeta diversity seen at day 60 was put down to recipient T cells and intrathymic progenitors that had survived conditioning. The frequencies of hyperexpanded clones fell over the following months, and after one year, T-cell counts and TCRbeta diversity were mostly attributed to newly produced T cells. The apparently early alphabetaT-cell count recovery about two months after transplant was reportedly dependent on only several hundred rapidly expanded clones derived from non-depleted graft cells.

This sample comprised PBMCs, mostly from graft donor cells, obtained 180 days after TCRalphabeta/CD19-depleted stem cell transplant. This TCR derives from a male patient between 2 and 10 years old who had a stem cell transplant for acute lymphoblastic leukemia, so the T cells may come from the graft donor.

The bases read TGTGCCAGCAGCCCACAGGGGCATAGCAATCAGCCCCAGCATTTT. The encoded protein is CASSPQGHSNQPQHF. The rearrangement joined TRBV3-1 to TRBJ1-5; TRBD1 aligns with 7 central bases. From cysteine to phenylalanine, the CDR3 is 15 amino acids long. Only CDR3 DNA is held: 45 bases, read in frame from base 1. For CDR1 and CDR2, the germline V gene (reference sequence) lists LGHDT and YNNKEL. The germline V and J ends show losses of 4 bases and 0 bases respectively, and no gene match explains 3 bases of the junction.